This T cell receptor (beta chain) originates from a study of CXCR3-negative and CXCR3-positive naive CD8 T cells. Findings and limits, study-wide: Researchers report that CXCR3-positive naive cells carry more hydrophobic TRB CDR3s than CXCR3-negative naive cells. Across naive subsets, surface CD5 expression was comparable, and TCR strength was inferred from properties of the TRB CDR3. For memory CD8+ cells diversity was much lower, but both naive subsets had comparably high diversity. Fresh PBMCs were used in most assays, and CXCR3 expression partially decreased after cryopreservation.

Concerning this clonotype itself: Its antigen is not known.

Germline V gene sequence: CDR1 SQVTM, CDR2 ANQGSEA. The CDR3 has 13 amino acids. UMI-labeled 5' RACE TRB cDNA libraries were prepared from the cells. Following a re-call of the 5' RACE reads, TCRdb has one entry per CDR3 protein and lacks DNA. This listing includes roughly 63,000 distinct CDR3 sequences. The rearrangement links TRBV29-1 to TRBJ2-7; TCRdb reports TRBD1, a call that lacks DNA to check it against. What was sequenced was naive CXCR3+ CD8+ T cells from blood. Documented subset: CD45RO-CCR7+CD27+CD95- naive CD8+ T cells expressing CXCR3 (TNR3+). The TCR comes from a human donor in good health. Some clones in this sample may be carry-over from other donors' samples. This CDR3 reads CSVQGQNSYEQYF.